The 3 T cell receptor beta chains in this list originate from one sample, sequenced in a study of graft-versus-host responses after intestinal transplantation. Here immunoSEQ multiplex PCR was the method, and the copy in TCRdb shows in-frame clones only, minus some. This sample has 20,000 to 25,000 clones, with about 80% found just once. The starting material, graft tissue, was processed to release intraepithelial and lamina propria lymphocytes. Sample: ileum tissue, taken 12 days after intestinal transplant. The source of these receptors is a human patient who received an intestinal transplant, so some T cells may come from the graft donor.

By sample fraction, this clone is large. The chain links TRBV7-2 to TRBJ1-2; TRBD1 aligns across 7 bases. The CDR3 length is 13 residues. The trim removed 5 bases at V and 4 bases at J, leaving 4 bases unmatched. Germline-derived CDR1 and CDR2 are SGHTA and FQGNSA. The CDR3 region is CASSPTGSYGYTF. The CDR3 DNA is TGTGCCAGCAGCCCGACAGGGAGCTATGGCTACACCTTC. Combining the CDR3 with reference TRBV7-2 and TRBJ1-2 gives the whole variable domain GAGVSQSPSNKVTEKGKDVELRCDPISGHTALYWYRQSLGQGLEFLIYFQGNSAPDKSGLPSDRFSAERTGGSVSTLTIQRTQQEDSAVYLCASSPTGSYGYTFGSGTRLTVV.

The CDR3 sequence: CASSFQGSSNQPQHF. CDR3 nucleotide sequence: TGTGCCAGCAGTTTTCAGGGAAGTAGCAATCAGCCCCAGCATTTT. The rearrangement uses TRBV28 and TRBJ1-5, with D perhaps TRBD1 (5 bases). The V and J ends lost 3 bases and 0 bases respectively, with 9 bases between them. Germline V lookup: CDR1 MDHEN, CDR2 SYDVKM. This CDR3 is built from 15 residues.

This clone turned up a few times. The rearrangement uses TRBV7-2 and TRBJ2-2; the D gene is possibly TRBD2 (6 bases). The CDR3 covers 14 residues. V was pared by 4 bases and J by 9 bases, with 15 bases between. Germline assignment: CDR1 SGHTA and CDR2 FQGNSA. The CDR3 sequence: CASSYEAGRRELFF. CDR3 DNA sequence: TGTGCCAGCAGCTATGAAGCGGGCCGGAGGGAGCTGTTTTTT.